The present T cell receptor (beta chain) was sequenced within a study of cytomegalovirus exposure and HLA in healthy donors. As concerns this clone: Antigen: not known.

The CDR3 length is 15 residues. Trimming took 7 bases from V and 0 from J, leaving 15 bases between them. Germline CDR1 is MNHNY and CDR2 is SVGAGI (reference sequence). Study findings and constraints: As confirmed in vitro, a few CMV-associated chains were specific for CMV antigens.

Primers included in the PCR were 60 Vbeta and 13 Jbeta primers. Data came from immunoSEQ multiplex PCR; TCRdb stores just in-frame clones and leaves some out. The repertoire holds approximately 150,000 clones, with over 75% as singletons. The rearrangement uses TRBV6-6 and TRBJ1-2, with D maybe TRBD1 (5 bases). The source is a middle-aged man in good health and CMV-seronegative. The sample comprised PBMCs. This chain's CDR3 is CASTAGWGTNYGYTF. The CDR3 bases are TGTGCCAGCACCGCCGGGTGGGGCACTAACTATGGCTACACCTTC.